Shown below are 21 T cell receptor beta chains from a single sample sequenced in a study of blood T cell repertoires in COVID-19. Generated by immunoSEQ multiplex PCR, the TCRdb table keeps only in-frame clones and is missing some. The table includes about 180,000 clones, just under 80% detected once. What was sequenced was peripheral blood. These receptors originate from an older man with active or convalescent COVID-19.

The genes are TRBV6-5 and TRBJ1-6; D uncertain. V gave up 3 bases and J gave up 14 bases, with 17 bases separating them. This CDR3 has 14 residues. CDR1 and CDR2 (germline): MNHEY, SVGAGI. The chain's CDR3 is CASSYNKQPSALHF. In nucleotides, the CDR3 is TGTGCCAGCAGTTATAATAAGCAACCTTCTGCCCTCCACTTT.

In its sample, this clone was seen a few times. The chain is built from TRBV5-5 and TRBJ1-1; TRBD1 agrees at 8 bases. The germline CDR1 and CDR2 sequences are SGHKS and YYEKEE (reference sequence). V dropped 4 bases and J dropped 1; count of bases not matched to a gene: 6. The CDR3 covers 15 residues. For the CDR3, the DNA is TGTGCCAGCAGCACCGACGGGACAGGGAACACTGAAGCTTTCTTT. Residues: CASSTDGTGNTEAFF.

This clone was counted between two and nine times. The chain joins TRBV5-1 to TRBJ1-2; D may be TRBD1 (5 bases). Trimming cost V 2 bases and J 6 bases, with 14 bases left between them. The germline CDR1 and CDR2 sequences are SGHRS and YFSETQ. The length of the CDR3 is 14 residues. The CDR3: CASSFPREADGYTF. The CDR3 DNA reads TGCGCCAGCAGCTTTCCCAGGGAGGCCGATGGCTACACCTTC.

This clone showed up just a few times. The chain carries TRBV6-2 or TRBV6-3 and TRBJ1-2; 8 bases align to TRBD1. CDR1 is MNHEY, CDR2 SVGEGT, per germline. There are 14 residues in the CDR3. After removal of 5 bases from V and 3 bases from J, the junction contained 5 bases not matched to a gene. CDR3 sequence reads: CASSDRGRDYGYTF. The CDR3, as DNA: TGTGCCAGCAGTGACAGGGGAAGGGACTATGGCTACACCTTC.

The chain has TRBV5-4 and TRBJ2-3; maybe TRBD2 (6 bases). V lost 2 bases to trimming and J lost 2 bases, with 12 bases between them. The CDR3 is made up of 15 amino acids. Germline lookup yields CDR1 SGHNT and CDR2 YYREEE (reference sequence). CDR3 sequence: CASSLGGSTTDTQYF. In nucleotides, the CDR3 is TGTGCCAGCAGCTTAGGAGGGAGTACCACAGATACGCAGTATTTT.

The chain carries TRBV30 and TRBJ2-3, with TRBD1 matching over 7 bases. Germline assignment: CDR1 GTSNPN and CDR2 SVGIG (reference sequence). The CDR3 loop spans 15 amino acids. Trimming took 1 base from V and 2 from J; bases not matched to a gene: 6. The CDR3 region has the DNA TGTGCCTGGAGTGCCGGACAGGTGGACACAGATACGCAGTATTTT. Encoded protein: CAWSAGQVDTDTQYF.

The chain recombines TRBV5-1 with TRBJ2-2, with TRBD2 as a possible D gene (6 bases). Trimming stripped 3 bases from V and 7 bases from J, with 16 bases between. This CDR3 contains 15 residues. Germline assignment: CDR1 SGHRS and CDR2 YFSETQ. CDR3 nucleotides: TGCGCCAGCAGCTACGTGGGGCGCGGGGACGGGGAGCTGTTTTTT. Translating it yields CASSYVGRGDGELFF.

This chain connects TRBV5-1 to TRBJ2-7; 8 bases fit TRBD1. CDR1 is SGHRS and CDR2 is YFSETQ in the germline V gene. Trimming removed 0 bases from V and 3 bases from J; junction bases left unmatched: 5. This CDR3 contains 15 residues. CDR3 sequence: CASSLVSGGNYEQYF. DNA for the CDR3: TGCGCCAGCAGCTTGGTGTCAGGGGGCAACTACGAGCAGTACTTC.

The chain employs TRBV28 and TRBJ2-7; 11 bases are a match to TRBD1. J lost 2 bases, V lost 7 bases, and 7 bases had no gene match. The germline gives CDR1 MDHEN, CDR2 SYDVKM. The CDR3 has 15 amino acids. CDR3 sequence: CASTSGQGGTYEQYF. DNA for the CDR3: TGTGCCAGCACCTCGGGACAGGGGGGGACCTACGAGCAGTACTTC. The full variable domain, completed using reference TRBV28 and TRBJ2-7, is DVKVTQSSRYLVKRTGEKVFLECVQDMDHENMFWYRQDPGLGLRLIYFSYDVKMKEKGDIPEGYSVSREKKERFSLILESASTNQTSMYLCASTSGQGGTYEQYFGPGTRLTVT.

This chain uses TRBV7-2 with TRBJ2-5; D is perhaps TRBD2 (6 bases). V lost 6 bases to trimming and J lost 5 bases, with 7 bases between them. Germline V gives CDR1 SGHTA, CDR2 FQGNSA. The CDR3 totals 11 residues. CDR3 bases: TGTGCCAGCAGGGAGGGGGAGACCCAGTACTTC. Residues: CASREGETQYF.

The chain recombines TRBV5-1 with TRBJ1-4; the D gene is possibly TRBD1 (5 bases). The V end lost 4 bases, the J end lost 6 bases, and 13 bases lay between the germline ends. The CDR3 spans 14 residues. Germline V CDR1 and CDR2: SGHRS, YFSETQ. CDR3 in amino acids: CASSNRGTDEKLFF. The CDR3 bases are TGCGCCAGCAGCAATCGGGGGACGGATGAAAAACTGTTTTTT.

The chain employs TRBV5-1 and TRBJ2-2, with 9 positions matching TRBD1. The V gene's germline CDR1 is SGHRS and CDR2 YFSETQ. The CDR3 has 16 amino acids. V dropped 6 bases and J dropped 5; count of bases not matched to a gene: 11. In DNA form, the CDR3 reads TGCGCCAGCACCCCTCGGACAGGGGCTGGGACCGGGGAGCTGTTTTTT. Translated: CASTPRTGAGTGELFF.

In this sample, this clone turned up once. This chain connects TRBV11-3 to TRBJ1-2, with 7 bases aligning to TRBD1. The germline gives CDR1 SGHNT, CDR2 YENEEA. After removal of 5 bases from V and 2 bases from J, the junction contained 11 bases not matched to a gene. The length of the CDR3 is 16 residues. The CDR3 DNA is TGTGCCAGCAGCCGAGGGGGAACGACAGGGAACTATGGCTACACCTTC. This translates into CASSRGGTTGNYGYTF.

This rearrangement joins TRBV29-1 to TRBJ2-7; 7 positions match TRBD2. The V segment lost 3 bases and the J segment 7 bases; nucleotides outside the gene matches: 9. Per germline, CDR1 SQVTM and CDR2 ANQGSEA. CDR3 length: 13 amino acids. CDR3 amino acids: CSVDYPGAGEQYF. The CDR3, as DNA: TGCAGCGTTGATTATCCGGGAGCGGGAGAGCAGTACTTC.

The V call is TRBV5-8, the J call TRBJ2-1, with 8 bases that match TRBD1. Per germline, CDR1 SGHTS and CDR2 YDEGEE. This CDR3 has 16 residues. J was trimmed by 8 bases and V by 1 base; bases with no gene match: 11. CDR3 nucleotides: TGTGCCAGCAGCTTGCAGGGGGCTGCAGGGGCGTATGAGCAGTTCTTC. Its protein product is CASSLQGAAGAYEQFF.

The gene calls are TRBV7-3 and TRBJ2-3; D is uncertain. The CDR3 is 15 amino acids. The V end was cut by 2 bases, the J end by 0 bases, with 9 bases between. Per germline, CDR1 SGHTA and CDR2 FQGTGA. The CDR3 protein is CASSLYGGSTDTQYF. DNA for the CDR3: TGTGCCAGCAGCTTATATGGCGGAAGCACAGATACGCAGTATTTT.

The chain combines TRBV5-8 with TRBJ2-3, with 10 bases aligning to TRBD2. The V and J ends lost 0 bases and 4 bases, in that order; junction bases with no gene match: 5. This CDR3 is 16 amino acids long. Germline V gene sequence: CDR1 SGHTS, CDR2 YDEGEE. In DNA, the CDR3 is TGTGCCAGCAGCTTGGGGCTAGCGGGAGCCCCAGATACGCAGTATTTT. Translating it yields CASSLGLAGAPDTQYF. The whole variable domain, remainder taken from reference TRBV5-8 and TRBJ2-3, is EAGVTQSPTHLIKTRGQQATLRCSPISGHTSVYWYQQALGLGLQFLLWYDEGEERNRGNFPPRFSGRQFPNYSSELNVNALELEDSALYLCASSLGLAGAPDTQYFGPGTRLTVL.

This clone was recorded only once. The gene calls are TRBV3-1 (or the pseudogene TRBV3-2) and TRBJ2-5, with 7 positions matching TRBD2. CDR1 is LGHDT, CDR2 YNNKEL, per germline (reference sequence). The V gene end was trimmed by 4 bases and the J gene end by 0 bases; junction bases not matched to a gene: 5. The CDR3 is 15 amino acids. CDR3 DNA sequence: TGTGCCAGCAGCCCCCGTGGGACTAACCAAGAGACCCAGTACTTC. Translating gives CASSPRGTNQETQYF.

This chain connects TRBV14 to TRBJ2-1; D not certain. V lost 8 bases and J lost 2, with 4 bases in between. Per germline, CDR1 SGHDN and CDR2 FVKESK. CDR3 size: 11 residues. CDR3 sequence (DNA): TGTGCCAGCGGCACCTACAATGAGCAGTTCTTC. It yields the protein CASGTYNEQFF.

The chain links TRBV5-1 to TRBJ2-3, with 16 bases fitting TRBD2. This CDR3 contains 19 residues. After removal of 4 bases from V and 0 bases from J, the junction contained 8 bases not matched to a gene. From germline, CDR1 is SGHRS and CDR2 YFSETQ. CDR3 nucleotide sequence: TGCGCCAGCAGCAGACTCGGGACTAGCGGGAGGGCCAGCACAGATACGCAGTATTTT. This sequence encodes CASSRLGTSGRASTDTQYF.

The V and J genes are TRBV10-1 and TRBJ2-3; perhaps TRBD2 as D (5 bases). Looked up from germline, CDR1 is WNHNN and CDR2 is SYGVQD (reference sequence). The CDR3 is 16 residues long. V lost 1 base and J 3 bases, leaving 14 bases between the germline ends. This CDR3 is CASSEWSGEATDTQYF. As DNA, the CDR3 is TGCGCCAGCAGTGAGTGGAGCGGAGAGGCGACAGATACGCAGTATTTT.